The 24 T cell receptor beta chains presented below share a single source sample, sequenced in a study of shared clonotypes between healthy human individuals. Profiled with immunoSEQ multiplex PCR; TCRdb holds only in-frame clones, not every one. The table includes roughly 450,000 clones, roughly 78% detected once. Material for sequencing was PBMCs. These TCRs come from a woman aged 40 to 50 in good health. Some clones in this sample may be carry-over from other donors' samples.

This clone turned up a few times. The chain links TRBV14 to TRBJ2-2, with D tentatively TRBD1 (5 bases). The V gene's germline CDR1 is SGHDN and CDR2 FVKESK. The CDR3 has 16 amino acids. Trimming pared 0 bases from V and 4 bases from J, leaving 12 bases between. CDR3 nucleotide sequence: TGTGCCAGCAGCCAAGACCCAGGGTACGGCACCGGGGAGCTGTTTTTT. The encoded protein is CASSQDPGYGTGELFF.

This clone has only one observation. This sample includes further DNA sequences coding for the same CDR3. CDR3 nucleotides: TGTGCCAGCTCACCGCGAGGGACTAGCGGGTCATACAATGAGCAGTTCTTC. Translation gives CASSPRGTSGSYNEQFF. The chain employs TRBV18 and TRBJ2-1; TRBD2 agrees at 12 bases. The length of the CDR3 is 17 residues. V gave up 3 bases and J gave up 4 bases; unmatched junction bases: 7. The germline CDR1 and CDR2 sequences are KGHSH and LQKENI.

The chain joins TRBV4-1 to TRBJ2-1, with 8 bases aligning to TRBD2. This CDR3 contains 18 residues. Looked up from germline, CDR1 is MGHRA and CDR2 is YSYEKL. V was clipped by 4 bases and J by 0 bases; unmatched bases: 11. CDR3 DNA sequence: TGCGCCAGCAGCCGGACTGCCCGCAGCGGGAGCTCCTACAATGAGCAGTTCTTC. Amino acid sequence: CASSRTARSGSSYNEQFF.

V gene TRBV7-3 combines with J gene TRBJ2-7; TRBD2 matches at 9 bases. CDR1 SGHTA and CDR2 FQGTGA come from the germline V gene. The V gene end was trimmed by 5 bases and the J gene end by 4 bases; junction bases not matched to a gene: 9. This CDR3 has 15 residues. Here the CDR3 reads CASSIRAGGQYEQYF. CDR3 coding DNA: TGTGCCAGCAGCATCAGAGCGGGAGGACAGTACGAGCAGTACTTC.

The J gene is TRBJ1-4, the V gene TRBV7-9; 8 bases fit TRBD1. Germline loops: CDR1 SEHNR, CDR2 FQNEAQ (reference sequence). CDR3 length: 17 amino acids. V shed 1 base, J shed 0 bases, and the junction held 4 bases outside the gene matches. The CDR3 DNA sequence: TGTGCCAGCAGCTTAGGTACAGGGGGTTCAACTAATGAAAAACTGTTTTTT. This codes for CASSLGTGGSTNEKLFF.

The chain combines TRBV12-5 with TRBJ1-5; D is unclear. The germline V gene has CDR1 LGHNT and CDR2 FRNRAP. V lost 2 bases, J lost 0 bases, and 8 bases lay in between. This CDR3 contains 15 residues. This CDR3 is CASGLRQASNQPQHF. DNA of the CDR3: TGTGCTAGTGGTTTGCGGCAGGCTAGCAATCAGCCCCAGCATTTT. The complete variable domain, with remaining parts taken from reference TRBV12-5 and TRBJ1-5, reads DARVTQTPRHKVTEMGQEVTMRCQPILGHNTVFWYRQTMMQGLELLAYFRNRAPLDDSGMPKDRFSAEMPDATLATLKIQPSEPRDSAVYFCASGLRQASNQPQHFGDGTRLSIL.

V gene TRBV5-4 combines with J gene TRBJ2-2, with 8 bases aligning to TRBD1. The CDR3 runs 15 residues. Germline-derived CDR1 and CDR2 are SGHNT and YYREEE (reference sequence). With 4 bases clipped from V and 5 bases from J, the junction kept 7 bases outside the gene matches. This chain's CDR3 is CASSTYRGITGELFF. CDR3 sequence (DNA): TGTGCCAGCAGCACGTACAGGGGGATAACCGGGGAGCTGTTTTTT. Full variable domain (missing parts from reference TRBV5-4 and TRBJ2-2): ETGVTQSPTHLIKTRGQQVTLRCSSQSGHNTVSWYQQALGQGPQFIFQYYREEENGRGNFPPRFSGLQFPNYSSELNVNALELDDSALYLCASSTYRGITGELFFGEGSRLTVL.

This clone was seen just once. This rearrangement joins TRBV14 to TRBJ2-7; D is perhaps TRBD1 (5 bases). V was cut by 1 base and J by 0 bases, with 13 bases left in between. Germline CDR1 reads SGHDN; CDR2 reads FVKESK. CDR3 length: 16 amino acids. This CDR3 is CASSQVRRASSYEQYF. In DNA form, the CDR3 reads TGTGCCAGCAGCCAAGTCCGCAGGGCCAGCTCCTACGAGCAGTACTTC.

This chain connects TRBV7-9 to TRBJ2-1, with D possibly called TRBD1 or TRBD2 (5 bases each). V gave up 4 bases and J gave up 12 bases, with 22 bases separating them. Germline CDR1 reads SEHNR; CDR2 reads FQNEAQ (reference sequence). The CDR3 consists of 15 residues. The CDR3 protein is CASSSNPGTPDRQFF. CDR3 nucleotide sequence: TGTGCCAGCAGCTCCAACCCCGGGACCCCAGATAGGCAGTTCTTC.

J is TRBJ2-1 and V is TRBV11-3, with 8 bases identical to TRBD2. Germline V lookup: CDR1 SGHNT, CDR2 YENEEA. The V gene end was trimmed by 0 bases and the J gene end by 4 bases; junction bases not matched to a gene: 8. CDR3 length: 17 residues. The chain's CDR3 is CASSLDYGGRHYNEQFF. The CDR3 region has the DNA TGTGCCAGCAGCTTAGATTATGGCGGGAGGCATTACAATGAGCAGTTCTTC.

This chain connects TRBV29-1 to TRBJ2-7; 8 positions agree with TRBD1. Germline V CDR1 and CDR2: SQVTM, ANQGSEA. The V gene end was trimmed by 4 bases and the J gene end by 7 bases; junction bases not matched to a gene: 12. The CDR3 covers 14 residues. The CDR3 sequence: CSVAQTGARLEQYF. The CDR3 bases are TGCAGCGTTGCACAGACAGGGGCCAGGTTAGAGCAGTACTTC.

The chain links TRBV5-1 to TRBJ2-1; unclear D gene. This CDR3 region has 14 residues. CDR1 and CDR2 from the germline V gene are SGHRS and YFSETQ. Trimming removed 7 bases from V and 0 bases from J, with 11 bases in between. The CDR3 coding sequence is TGCGCCAGCTTCAACTGGAACTCCTACAATGAGCAGTTCTTC. Its translation: CASFNWNSYNEQFF.

The chain recombines TRBV5-5 with TRBJ2-3, with 11 bases that match TRBD1. With V trimmed by 4 bases and J by 2 bases, 9 bases remained unmatched. Germline V gives CDR1 SGHKS, CDR2 YYEKEE (reference sequence). This CDR3 has 17 amino acids. The CDR3 nucleotides are TGTGCCAGCAGCGCCGGGACAGGGGGAAGATCCACAGATACGCAGTATTTT. Its protein product is CASSAGTGGRSTDTQYF.

Note on this clone: An end of the junction does not agree with germline; a read error may underlie this. The chain uses TRBV19 and TRBJ1-4, with D possibly matching TRBD1 (5 bases). CDR3 length equals 16 residues. Germline-derived CDR1 and CDR2 are LNHDA and SQIVND (reference sequence). The CDR3 DNA sequence: TGTGCCAGTAGTTCCCGATTTATGACAGATCCAGAAATCCGGGTTTTT. Translation: CASSSRFMTDPEIRVF.

This clone was seen more than once but under ten times. V is TRBV25-1 and J is TRBJ1-2; no clear D gene. CDR3 length: 18 amino acids. Germline V gives CDR1 MGHDK, CDR2 SYGVNS. The germline V and J ends were trimmed by 4 bases and 4 bases, with 25 bases remaining between them. DNA of the CDR3: TGTGCCAGCAGTGTAAGTCCGTCCGGGGAACCGTCCCTCTATGGCTACACCTTC. Translating gives CASSVSPSGEPSLYGYTF.

The chain couples TRBV7-7 to TRBJ2-2; the match to TRBD1 covers 9 bases. The CDR3 length is 16 residues. From germline, CDR1 is SSHAT and CDR2 FNYEAQ (reference sequence). J lost 4 bases, V lost 5 bases, and 8 bases had no gene match. CDR3 residues: CASSPGQGEATGELFF. The CDR3 DNA sequence: TGTGCCAGCAGCCCGGGACAGGGCGAGGCCACCGGGGAGCTGTTTTTT.

The gene calls are TRBV28 and TRBJ2-5; TRBD2 matches at 8 bases. This CDR3 is built from 14 residues. The ends lost 3 bases at V and 5 bases at J; junction bases unmatched: 5. Germline CDR1 and CDR2: MDHEN and SYDVKM. CDR3 in DNA: TGTGCCAGCAGTTTGAGCGGGAGTAGGGAGACCCAGTACTTC. Translated, it gives CASSLSGSRETQYF.

The V call is TRBV2, the J call TRBJ1-2; D is ambiguous. The CDR3 is 15 residues long. CDR1 and CDR2 from the germline V gene are SNHLY and FYNNEI. Trimming took 2 bases from V and 1 from J, leaving 11 bases between them. The CDR3 loop is CASSELQTINYGYTF. DNA of the CDR3: TGTGCCAGCAGTGAACTACAGACGATTAACTATGGCTACACCTTC.

V gene TRBV28 combines with J gene TRBJ2-5, with 13 bases fitting TRBD2. The end of the DNA aligns better with TRBJ2-7, so the J call may be wrong. From germline, CDR1 is MDHEN and CDR2 SYDVKM. This CDR3 is 14 amino acids long. The CDR3 nucleotides are TGTGCCAGCAGAAGGACTAGCGGGAGCTACGAGCAGTACTTC. This translates into CASRRTSGSYEQYF.

The chain combines TRBV5-1 with TRBJ1-4, with 7 positions matching TRBD1. After removal of 2 bases from V and 5 bases from J, the junction contained 6 bases not matched to a gene. CDR1 and CDR2 from the germline V gene are SGHRS and YFSETQ. The length of the CDR3 is 15 residues. The CDR3 here is CASSFLGGQNEKLFF. CDR3 DNA: TGCGCCAGCAGCTTCCTAGGGGGCCAGAATGAAAAACTGTTTTTT. The whole variable domain, remainder taken from reference TRBV5-1 and TRBJ1-4, is KAGVTQTPRYLIKTRGQQVTLSCSPISGHRSVSWYQQTPGQGLQFLFEYFSETQRNKGNFPGRFSGRQFSNSRSEMNVSTLELGDSALYLCASSFLGGQNEKLFFGSGTQLSVL.

This clone was counted between two and nine times. The chain combines TRBV5-6 with TRBJ2-7; D might be TRBD1 (5 bases). Germline CDR1 SGHDT, CDR2 YYEEEE. The CDR3 has 15 amino acids. Trimming took off 0 bases at V and 3 bases at J, with 13 bases between the two ends. The CDR3 reads CASSLGGWTHYEQYF. In DNA, the CDR3 is TGTGCCAGCAGCTTGGGGGGATGGACACACTACGAGCAGTACTTC.

V gene TRBV6-5 combines with J gene TRBJ2-7, with D unclear. Trimming removed 5 bases at V and 6 bases at J, with 11 bases between. Germline assignment: CDR1 MNHEY and CDR2 SVGAGI. The CDR3 is 12 amino acids. The CDR3 spells CASSQGRSEQYF. In DNA, the CDR3 is TGTGCCAGCAGTCAAGGACGATCCGAGCAGTACTTC.

The gene calls are TRBV6-4 and TRBJ2-3; 7 bases line up with TRBD1. V was pared by 3 bases and J by 4 bases, with 4 bases of the junction left unmatched. The CDR3 sequence is 14 residues long. The germline V gene encodes CDR1 MRHNA and CDR2 SNTAGT. CDR3 loop: CASSELTGADTQYF. Written as DNA, the CDR3 is TGTGCCAGCAGTGAGCTCACAGGGGCAGATACGCAGTATTTT.

The table lists this clone with a count of one. The chain has TRBV5-4 and TRBJ1-2; D uncertain. The germline V and J ends were trimmed by 4 bases and 5 bases, with 12 bases remaining between them. CDR1 SGHNT and CDR2 YYREEE come from the germline V gene (reference sequence). CDR3 size: 13 residues. The CDR3 DNA reads TGTGCCAGCAGCCGATTCCGGTTTTATGGCTACACCTTC. Translating it yields CASSRFRFYGYTF.